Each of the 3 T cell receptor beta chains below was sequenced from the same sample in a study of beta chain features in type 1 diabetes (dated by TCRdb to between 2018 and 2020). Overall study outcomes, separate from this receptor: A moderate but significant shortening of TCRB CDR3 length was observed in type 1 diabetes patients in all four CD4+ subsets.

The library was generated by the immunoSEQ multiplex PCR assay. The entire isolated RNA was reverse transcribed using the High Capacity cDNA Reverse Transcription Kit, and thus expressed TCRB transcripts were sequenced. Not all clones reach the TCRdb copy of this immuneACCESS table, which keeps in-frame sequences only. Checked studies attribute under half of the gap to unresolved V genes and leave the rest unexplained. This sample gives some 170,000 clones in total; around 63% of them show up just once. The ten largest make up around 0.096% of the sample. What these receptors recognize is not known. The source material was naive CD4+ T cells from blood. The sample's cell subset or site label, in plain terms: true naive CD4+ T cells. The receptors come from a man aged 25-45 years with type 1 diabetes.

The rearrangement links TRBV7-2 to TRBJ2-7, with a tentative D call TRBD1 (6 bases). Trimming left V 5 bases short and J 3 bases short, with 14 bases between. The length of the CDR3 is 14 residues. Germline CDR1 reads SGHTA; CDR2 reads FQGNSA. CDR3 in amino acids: CASSVAGAVYEQYF. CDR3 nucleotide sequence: TGTGCCAGCAGCGTGGCAGGGGCCGTCTACGAGCAGTACTTC.

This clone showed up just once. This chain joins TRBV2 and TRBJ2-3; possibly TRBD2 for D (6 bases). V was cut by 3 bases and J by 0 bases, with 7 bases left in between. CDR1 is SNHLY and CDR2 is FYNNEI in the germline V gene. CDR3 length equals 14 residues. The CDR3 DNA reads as TGTGCCAGCAGTGACGGGACTAGCACAGATACGCAGTATTTT. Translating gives CASSDGTSTDTQYF. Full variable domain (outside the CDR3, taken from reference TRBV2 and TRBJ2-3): EPEVTQTPSHQVTQMGQEVILRCVPISNHLYFYWYRQILGQKVEFLVSFYNNEISEKSEIFDDQFSVERPDGSNFTLKIRSTKLEDSAMYFCASSDGTSTDTQYFGPGTRLTVL.

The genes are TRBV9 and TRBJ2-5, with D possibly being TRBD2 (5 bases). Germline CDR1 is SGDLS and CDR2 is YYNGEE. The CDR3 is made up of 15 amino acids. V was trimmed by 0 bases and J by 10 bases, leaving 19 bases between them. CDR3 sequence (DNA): TGTGCCAGCAGCGTAGGAACGGACTTTCGGTGGGACCAGTACTTC. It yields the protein CASSVGTDFRWDQYF.